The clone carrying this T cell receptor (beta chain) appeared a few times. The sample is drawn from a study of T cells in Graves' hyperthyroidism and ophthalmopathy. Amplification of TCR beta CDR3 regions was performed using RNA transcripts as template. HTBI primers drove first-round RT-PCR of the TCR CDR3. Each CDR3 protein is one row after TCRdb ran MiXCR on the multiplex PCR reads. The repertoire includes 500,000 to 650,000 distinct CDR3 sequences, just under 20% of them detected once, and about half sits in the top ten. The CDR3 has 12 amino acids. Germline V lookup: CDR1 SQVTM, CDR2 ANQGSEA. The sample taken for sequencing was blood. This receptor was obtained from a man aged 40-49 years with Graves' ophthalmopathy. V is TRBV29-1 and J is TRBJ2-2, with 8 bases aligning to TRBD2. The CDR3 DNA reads TGCGGGGCGCGGGAGGTCACCGGGGAGCTGTTTTTT. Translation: CGAREVTGELFF.